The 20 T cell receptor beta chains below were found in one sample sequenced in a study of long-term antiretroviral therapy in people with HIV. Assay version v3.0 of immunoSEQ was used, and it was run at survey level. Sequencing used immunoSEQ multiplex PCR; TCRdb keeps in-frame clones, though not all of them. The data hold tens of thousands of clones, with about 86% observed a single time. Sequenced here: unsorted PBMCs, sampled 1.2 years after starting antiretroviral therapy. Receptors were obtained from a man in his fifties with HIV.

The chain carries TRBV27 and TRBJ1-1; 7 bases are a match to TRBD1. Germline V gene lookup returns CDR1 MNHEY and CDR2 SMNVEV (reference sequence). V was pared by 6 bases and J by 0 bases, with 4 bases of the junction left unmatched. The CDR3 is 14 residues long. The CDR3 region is CASRWTGLNTEAFF. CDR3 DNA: TGTGCCAGCAGATGGACAGGTTTGAACACTGAAGCTTTCTTT.

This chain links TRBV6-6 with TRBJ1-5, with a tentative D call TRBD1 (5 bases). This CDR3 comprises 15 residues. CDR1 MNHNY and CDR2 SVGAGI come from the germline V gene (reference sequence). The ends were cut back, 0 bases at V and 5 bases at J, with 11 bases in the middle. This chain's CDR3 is CASSYSGKGDQPQHF. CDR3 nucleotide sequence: TGTGCCAGCAGTTACTCGGGGAAAGGGGATCAGCCCCAGCATTTT.

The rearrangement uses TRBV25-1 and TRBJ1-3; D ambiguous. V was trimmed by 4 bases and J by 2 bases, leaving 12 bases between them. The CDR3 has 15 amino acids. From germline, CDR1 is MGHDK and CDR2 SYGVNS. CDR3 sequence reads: CASSVGRSPGNTIYF. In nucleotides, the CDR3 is TGTGCCAGCAGTGTAGGCAGAAGCCCTGGAAACACCATATATTTT.

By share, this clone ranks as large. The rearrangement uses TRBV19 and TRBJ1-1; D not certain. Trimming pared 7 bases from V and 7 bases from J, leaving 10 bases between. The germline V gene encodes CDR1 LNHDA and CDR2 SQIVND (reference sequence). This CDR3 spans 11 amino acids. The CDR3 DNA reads TGTGCCAGTACTGTTTTTGGTGAAGCTTTCTTT. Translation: CASTVFGEAFF.

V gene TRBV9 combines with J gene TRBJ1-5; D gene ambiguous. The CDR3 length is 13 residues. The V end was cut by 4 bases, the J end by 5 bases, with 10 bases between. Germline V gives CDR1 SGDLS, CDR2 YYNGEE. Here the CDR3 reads CASSPSGDQPQHF. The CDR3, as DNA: TGTGCCAGCAGCCCCTCCGGGGATCAGCCCCAGCATTTT.

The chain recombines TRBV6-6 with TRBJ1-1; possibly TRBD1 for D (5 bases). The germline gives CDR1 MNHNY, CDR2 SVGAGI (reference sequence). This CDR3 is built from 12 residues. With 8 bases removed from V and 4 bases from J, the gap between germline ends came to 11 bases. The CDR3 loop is CASSIRGTEAFF. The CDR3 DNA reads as TGTGCCAGCTCTATAAGGGGCACTGAAGCTTTCTTT.

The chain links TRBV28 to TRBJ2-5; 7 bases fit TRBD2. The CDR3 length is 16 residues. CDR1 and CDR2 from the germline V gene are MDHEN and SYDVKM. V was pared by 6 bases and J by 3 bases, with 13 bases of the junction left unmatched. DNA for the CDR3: TGTGCCAGCAGCCTTCCGTCGTCGGGGGGTGAAGAGACCCAGTACTTC. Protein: CASSLPSSGGEETQYF.

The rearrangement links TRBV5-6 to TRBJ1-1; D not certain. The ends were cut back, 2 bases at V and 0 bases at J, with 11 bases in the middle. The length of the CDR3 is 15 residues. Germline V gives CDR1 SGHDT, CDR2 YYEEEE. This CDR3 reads CASSFWNSMNTEAFF. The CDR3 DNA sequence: TGTGCCAGCAGCTTTTGGAACAGTATGAACACTGAAGCTTTCTTT.

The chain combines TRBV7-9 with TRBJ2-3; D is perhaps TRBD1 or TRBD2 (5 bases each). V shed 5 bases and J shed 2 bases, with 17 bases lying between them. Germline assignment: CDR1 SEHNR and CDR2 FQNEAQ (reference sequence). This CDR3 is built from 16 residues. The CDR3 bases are TGTGCCAGCAGCCCCCGGTTGGGGGTCGACACAGATACGCAGTATTTT. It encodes CASSPRLGVDTDTQYF.

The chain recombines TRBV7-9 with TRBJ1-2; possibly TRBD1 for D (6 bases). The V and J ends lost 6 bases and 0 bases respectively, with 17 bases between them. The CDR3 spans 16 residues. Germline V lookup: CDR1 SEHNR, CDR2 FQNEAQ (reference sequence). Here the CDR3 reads CASRGRDNSSNYGYTF. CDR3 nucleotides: TGTGCCAGCAGGGGTCGGGACAACTCTTCTAACTATGGCTACACCTTC.

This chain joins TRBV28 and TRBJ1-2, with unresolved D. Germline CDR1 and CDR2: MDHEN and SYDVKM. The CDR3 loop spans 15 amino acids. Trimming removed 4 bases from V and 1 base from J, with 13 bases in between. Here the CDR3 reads CASSSPTLRNYGYTF. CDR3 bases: TGTGCCAGCAGTTCCCCGACACTCCGTAACTATGGCTACACCTTC.

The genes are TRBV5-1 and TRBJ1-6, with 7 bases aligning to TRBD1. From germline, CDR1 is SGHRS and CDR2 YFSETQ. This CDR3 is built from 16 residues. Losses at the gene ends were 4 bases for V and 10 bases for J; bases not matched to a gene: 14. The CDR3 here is CASSPDRQGGRSPLHF. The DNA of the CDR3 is TGCGCCAGCAGCCCGGACCGACAGGGTGGTAGATCACCCCTCCACTTT. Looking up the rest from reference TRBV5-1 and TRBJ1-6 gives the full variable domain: KAGVTQTPRYLIKTRGQQVTLSCSPISGHRSVSWYQQTPGQGLQFLFEYFSETQRNKGNFPGRFSGRQFSNSRSEMNVSTLELGDSALYLCASSPDRQGGRSPLHFGNGTRLTVT.

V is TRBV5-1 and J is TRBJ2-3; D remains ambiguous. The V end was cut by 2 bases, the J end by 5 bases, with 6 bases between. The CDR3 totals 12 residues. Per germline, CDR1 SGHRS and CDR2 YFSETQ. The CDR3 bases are TGCGCCAGCAGCTTCGAGCTAGATACGCAGTATTTT. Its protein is CASSFELDTQYF.

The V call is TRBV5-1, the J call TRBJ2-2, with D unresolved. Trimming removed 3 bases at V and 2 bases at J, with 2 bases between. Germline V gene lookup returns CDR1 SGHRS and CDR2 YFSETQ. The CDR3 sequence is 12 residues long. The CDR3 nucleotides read TGCGCCAGCAGCTATAACACCGGGGAGCTGTTTTTT. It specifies CASSYNTGELFF.

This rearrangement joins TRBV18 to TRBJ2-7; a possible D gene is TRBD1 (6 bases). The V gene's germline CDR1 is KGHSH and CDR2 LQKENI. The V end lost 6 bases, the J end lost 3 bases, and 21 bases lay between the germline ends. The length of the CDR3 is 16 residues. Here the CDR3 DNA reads TGTGCCAGCTCGCCGTTCGGACAGTCGACGGGCTACGAGCAGTACTTC. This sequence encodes CASSPFGQSTGYEQYF.

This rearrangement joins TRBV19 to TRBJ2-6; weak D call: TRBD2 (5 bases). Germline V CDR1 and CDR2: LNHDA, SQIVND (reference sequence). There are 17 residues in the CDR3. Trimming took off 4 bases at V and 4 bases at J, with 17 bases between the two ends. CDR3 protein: CASSSSPKGGGANVLTF. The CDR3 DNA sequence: TGTGCCAGTAGTAGTAGTCCTAAGGGCGGGGGGGCCAACGTCCTGACTTTC.

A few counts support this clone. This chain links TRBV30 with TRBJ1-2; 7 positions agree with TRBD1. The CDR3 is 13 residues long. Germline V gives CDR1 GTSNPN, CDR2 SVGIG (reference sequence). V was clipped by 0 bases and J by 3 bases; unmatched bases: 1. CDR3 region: CAWSVGGYYGYTF. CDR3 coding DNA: TGTGCCTGGAGTGTAGGGGGCTACTATGGCTACACCTTC. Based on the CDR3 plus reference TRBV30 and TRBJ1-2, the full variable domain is SQTIHQWPATLVQPVGSPLSLECTVEGTSNPNLYWYRQAAGRGLQLLFYSVGIGQISSEVPQNLSASRPQDRQFILSSKKLLLSDSGFYLCAWSVGGYYGYTFGSGTRLTVV.

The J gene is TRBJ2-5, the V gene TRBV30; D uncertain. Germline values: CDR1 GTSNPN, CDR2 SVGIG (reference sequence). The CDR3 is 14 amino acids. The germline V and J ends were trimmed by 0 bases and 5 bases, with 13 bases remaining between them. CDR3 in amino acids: CAWSVSFGSETQYF. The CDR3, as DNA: TGTGCCTGGAGTGTTAGTTTTGGTTCGGAGACCCAGTACTTC. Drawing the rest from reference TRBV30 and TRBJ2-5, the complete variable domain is SQTIHQWPATLVQPVGSPLSLECTVEGTSNPNLYWYRQAAGRGLQLLFYSVGIGQISSEVPQNLSASRPQDRQFILSSKKLLLSDSGFYLCAWSVSFGSETQYFGPGTRLLVL.

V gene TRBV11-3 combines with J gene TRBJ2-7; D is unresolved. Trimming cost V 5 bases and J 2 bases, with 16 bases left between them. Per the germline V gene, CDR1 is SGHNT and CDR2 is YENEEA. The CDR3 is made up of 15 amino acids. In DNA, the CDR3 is TGTGCCAGCAGCATGATCGACCCCAAAGCCTACGAGCAGTACTTC. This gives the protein CASSMIDPKAYEQYF. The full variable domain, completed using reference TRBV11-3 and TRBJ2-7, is EAGVVQSPRYKIIEKKQPVAFWCNPISGHNTLYWYLQNLGQGPELLIRYENEEAVDDSQLPKDRFSAERLKGVDSTLKIQPAELGDSAVYLCASSMIDPKAYEQYFGPGTRLTVT.

The CDR3 DNA follows: TGTGCCAGCAGCTTATCTAGCGGGGTTACCTACGAGCAGTACTTC. Amino acids: CASSLSSGVTYEQYF. V is TRBV7-2 and J is TRBJ2-7; 9 bases are shared with TRBD2. The CDR3 length is 15 residues. The V segment lost 2 bases and the J segment 2 bases; nucleotides outside the gene matches: 4. Germline CDR1 is SGHTA and CDR2 is FQGNSA.